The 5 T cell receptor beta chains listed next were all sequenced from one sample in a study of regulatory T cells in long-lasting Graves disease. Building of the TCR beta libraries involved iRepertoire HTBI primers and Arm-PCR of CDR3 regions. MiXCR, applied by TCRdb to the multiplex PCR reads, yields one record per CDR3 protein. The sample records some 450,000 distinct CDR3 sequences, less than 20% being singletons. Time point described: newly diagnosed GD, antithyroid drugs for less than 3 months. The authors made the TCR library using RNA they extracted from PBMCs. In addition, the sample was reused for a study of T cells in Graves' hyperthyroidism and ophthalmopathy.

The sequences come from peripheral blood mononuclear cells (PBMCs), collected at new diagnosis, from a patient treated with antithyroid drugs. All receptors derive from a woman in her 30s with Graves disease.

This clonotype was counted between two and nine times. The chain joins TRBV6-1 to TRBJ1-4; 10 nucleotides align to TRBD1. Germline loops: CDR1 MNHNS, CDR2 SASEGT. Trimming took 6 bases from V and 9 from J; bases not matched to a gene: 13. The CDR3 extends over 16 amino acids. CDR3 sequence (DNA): TGTGCCAGCAGCCCTTATTGGGGACAGGGGAATAAAAAACTGTTTTTT. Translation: CASSPYWGQGNKKLFF.

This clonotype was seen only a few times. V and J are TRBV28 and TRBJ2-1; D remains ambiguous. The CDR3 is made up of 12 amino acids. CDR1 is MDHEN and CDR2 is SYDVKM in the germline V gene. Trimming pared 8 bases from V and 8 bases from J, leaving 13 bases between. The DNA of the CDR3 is TGTGCCAGCTGCGTCCCGACGGATGAGCAGTTCTTC. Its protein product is CASCVPTDEQFF.

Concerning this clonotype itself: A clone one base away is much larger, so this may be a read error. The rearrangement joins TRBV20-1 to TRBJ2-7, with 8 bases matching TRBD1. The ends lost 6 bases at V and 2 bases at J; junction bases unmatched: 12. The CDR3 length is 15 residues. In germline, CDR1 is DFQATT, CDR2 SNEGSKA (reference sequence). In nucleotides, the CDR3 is TGCAGTGCCAAGGAGAGGGGACAGGCACCCTACGAGCAGTACTTC. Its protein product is CSAKERGQAPYEQYF.

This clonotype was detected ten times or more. This chain's CDR3 is CASSPLTGIEGTQYF. CDR3 nucleotides: TGTGCCAGCAGTCCCCTAACAGGGATAGAGGGTACGCAGTATTTT. The chain combines TRBV12-3 or TRBV12-4 with TRBJ2-3; D is possibly TRBD1 (6 bases). This CDR3 region has 15 residues. V was pared by 5 bases and J by 8 bases, with 20 bases between.

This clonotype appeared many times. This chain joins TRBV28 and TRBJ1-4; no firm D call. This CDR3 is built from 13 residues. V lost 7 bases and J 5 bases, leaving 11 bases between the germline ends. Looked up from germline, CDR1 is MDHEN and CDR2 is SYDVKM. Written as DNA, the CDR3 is TGTGCCAGCATGCGGGGATTGAATGAAAAACTGTTTTTT. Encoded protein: CASMRGLNEKLFF.